Listed here are 7 T cell receptor beta chains from one sample, sequenced in a study of cytomegalovirus exposure and HLA in healthy donors. PCR primers comprised 60 Vbeta and 13 Jbeta primers. Sequencing used immunoSEQ multiplex PCR; TCRdb keeps in-frame clones, though not all of them. The sample lists 150,000 to 160,000 clones, 80% occurring once. Sequencing was carried out using PBMCs. These receptor sequences come from a woman aged 40 to 50 in good health and CMV-seropositive.

V and J are TRBV5-4 and TRBJ2-1; 11 bases are shared with TRBD2. V shed 7 bases and J 9 bases; nucleotides not matched to a gene: 6. CDR3 length equals 13 residues. CDR1 and CDR2 from the germline V gene are SGHNT and YYREEE (reference sequence). CDR3 region: CASATSGSTEQFF. The CDR3 nucleotides read TGTGCCAGCGCAACTAGCGGGAGTACTGAGCAGTTCTTC.

The chain couples TRBV18 to TRBJ2-1; the D gene is possibly TRBD1 (5 bases). Germline CDR1 is KGHSH and CDR2 is LQKENI. The CDR3 is 15 amino acids. V was shortened by 2 bases and J by 5 bases, with 13 bases between the two germline ends. The CDR3 protein is CASSPSGFLDNEQFF. DNA for the CDR3: TGTGCCAGCTCACCATCAGGGTTTCTGGACAATGAGCAGTTCTTC.

The J gene is TRBJ2-4, the V gene TRBV5-1, with 8 bases matching TRBD2. The CDR3 has 16 amino acids. The V gene end was trimmed by 2 bases and the J gene end by 7 bases; junction bases not matched to a gene: 11. Germline CDR1 and CDR2: SGHRS and YFSETQ. This CDR3 reads CASSFTTGGLGNIQYF. Written as DNA, the CDR3 is TGCGCCAGCAGCTTCACAACGGGAGGGCTGGGGAACATTCAGTACTTC.

The J gene is TRBJ2-2, the V gene TRBV7-6, with 9 bases identical to TRBD1. The CDR3 consists of 19 residues. CDR1 is SGHVS and CDR2 is FNYEAQ in the germline V gene. The junction had 22 bases not matched to a gene; V was cut back by 5 bases and J by 9 bases. In DNA form, the CDR3 reads TGTGCCAGCAGCCCACGGACAGGGGACGAGACCGCGGGAGTTCGGGAGCTGTTTTTT. It yields the protein CASSPRTGDETAGVRELFF.

The CDR3 sequence is CASRVGQGRGYTF. The CDR3 DNA reads as TGTGCCAGCAGGGTGGGACAGGGTCGAGGCTACACCTTC. The chain links TRBV6-1 to TRBJ1-2; TRBD1 agrees at 9 bases. The CDR3 has 13 residues. CDR1 MNHNS and CDR2 SASEGT come from the germline V gene. Trimming removed 6 bases from V and 8 bases from J; junction bases left unmatched: 7.

This sequence joins TRBV19 and TRBJ2-1; perhaps TRBD1 as D (6 bases). In germline, CDR1 is LNHDA, CDR2 SQIVND (reference sequence). The CDR3 covers 14 residues. The V end was cut by 4 bases, the J end by 6 bases, with 13 bases between. The CDR3 nucleotides read TGTGCCAGTAGTACCCAGGGGCCCTTCAATGAGCAGTTCTTC. This sequence encodes CASSTQGPFNEQFF.

In its sample, this clone was seen a few times. This sequence joins TRBV25-1 and TRBJ2-7, with 9 bases fitting TRBD1. Per germline, CDR1 MGHDK and CDR2 SYGVNS. V shed 2 bases and J 5 bases; nucleotides not matched to a gene: 13. This CDR3 spans 17 amino acids. The CDR3 coding sequence is TGTGCCAGCAGTGAACTTCCCTCGGGACAGGGTAGCGACGAGCAGTACTTC. Protein product: CASSELPSGQGSDEQYF.